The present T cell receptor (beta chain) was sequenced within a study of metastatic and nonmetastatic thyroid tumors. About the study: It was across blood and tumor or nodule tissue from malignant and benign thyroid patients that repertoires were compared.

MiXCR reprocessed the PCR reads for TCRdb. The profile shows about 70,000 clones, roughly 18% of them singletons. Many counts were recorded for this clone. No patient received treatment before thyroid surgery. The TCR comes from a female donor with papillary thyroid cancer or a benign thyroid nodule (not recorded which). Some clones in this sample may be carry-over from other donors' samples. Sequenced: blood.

The CDR3 loop is CASSPKAGYYNEQFF. In DNA form, the CDR3 reads TGTGCCAGCAGCCCCAAGGCGGGGTACTACAATGAGCAGTTCTTC. The chain has TRBV6-2 or TRBV6-3 and TRBJ2-1, with a weak D call TRBD2 (6 bases). CDR1 is MNHEY and CDR2 is SVGEGT in the germline V gene. The length of the CDR3 is 15 residues. V dropped 6 bases and J dropped 3 bases, with 15 bases sitting between them.